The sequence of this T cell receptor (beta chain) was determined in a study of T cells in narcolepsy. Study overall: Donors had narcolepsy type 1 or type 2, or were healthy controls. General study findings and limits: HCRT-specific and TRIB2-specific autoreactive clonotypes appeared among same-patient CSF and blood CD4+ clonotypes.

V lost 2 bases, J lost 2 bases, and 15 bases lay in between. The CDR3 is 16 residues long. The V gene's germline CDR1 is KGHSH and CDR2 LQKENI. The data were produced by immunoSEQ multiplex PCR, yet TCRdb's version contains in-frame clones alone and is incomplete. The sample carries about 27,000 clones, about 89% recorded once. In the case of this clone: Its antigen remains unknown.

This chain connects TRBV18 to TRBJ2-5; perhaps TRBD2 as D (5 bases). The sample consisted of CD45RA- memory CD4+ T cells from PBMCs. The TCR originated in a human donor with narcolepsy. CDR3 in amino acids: CASSPILSGEQETQYF. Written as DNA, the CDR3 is TGTGCCAGCTCACCAATACTAAGCGGAGAACAAGAGACCCAGTACTTC. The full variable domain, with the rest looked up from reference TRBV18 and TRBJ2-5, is NAGVMQNPRHLVRRRGQEARLRCSPMKGHSHVYWYRQLPEEGLKFMVYLQKENIIDESGMPKERFSAEFPKEGPSILRIQQVVRGDSAAYFCASSPILSGEQETQYFGPGTRLLVL.